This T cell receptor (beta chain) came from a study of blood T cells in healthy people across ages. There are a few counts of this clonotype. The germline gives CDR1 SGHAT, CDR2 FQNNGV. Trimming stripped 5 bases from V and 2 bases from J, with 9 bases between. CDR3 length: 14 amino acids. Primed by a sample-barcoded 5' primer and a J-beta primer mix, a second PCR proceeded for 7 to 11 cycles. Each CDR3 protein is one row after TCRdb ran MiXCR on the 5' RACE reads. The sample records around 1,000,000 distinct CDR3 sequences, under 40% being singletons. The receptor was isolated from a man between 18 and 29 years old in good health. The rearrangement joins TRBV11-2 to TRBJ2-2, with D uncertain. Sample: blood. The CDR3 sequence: CASSPDINTGELFF. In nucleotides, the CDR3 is TGTGCCAGCAGCCCCGACATAAACACCGGGGAGCTGTTTTTT.